This T cell receptor (beta chain) was documented in a study of OX40 agonist ivuxolimab in advanced cancers. Germline CDR1 is KGHSH and CDR2 is LQKENI. Trimming left V 5 bases short and J 4 bases short, with 9 bases between. The CDR3 sequence is 13 residues long. The count of this clone is one. Assay used: immunoSEQ multiplex PCR; TCRdb lists only in-frame clones, some missing. The sample shows some 59,000 clones, more than 85% of them seen only once. This receptor was taken from an adult with an advanced solid tumor such as melanoma, head and neck, liver or kidney cancer. Sample: CD4+ or CD8+ T cells sorted from blood, taken in a trial of the OX40 agonist ivuxolimab. The chain employs TRBV18 and TRBJ1-5; D gene uncertain. CDR3 nucleotide sequence: TGTGCCAGCTCAGAGTACCAGAATCAGCCCCAGCATTTT. It codes for CASSEYQNQPQHF.